This record looks at one T cell receptor (beta chain) sequence and its context. As processed by the authors: Nucleated cell counts were estimated from reference gene primer amplification. Libraries were prepared by immunoSEQ multiplex PCR; TCRdb keeps only in-frame clonotypes and omits some of them. For V, J and clone size, that table is used; D and trimming come from the DNA. The data hold tens of thousands of clones, with 70% to 80% observed a single time. This sample is drawn from a study of blood T cell repertoires in COVID-19. On the study more broadly: Collection of acute and convalescent COVID-19 samples took place in the United States, Italy and Spain. T cells, B-cell-depleted T cells, or PBMCs provided the cDNA or gDNA that served as material.

Looked up from germline, CDR1 is SGHRS and CDR2 is YFSETQ. V was clipped by 3 bases and J by 0 bases; unmatched bases: 8. The CDR3 extends over 16 amino acids. V is TRBV5-1 and J is TRBJ1-1; TRBD1 matches 7 bases. The TCR originated in a man aged 70-80 years with acute or convalescent COVID-19. The specimen sequenced was peripheral blood. In DNA, the CDR3 is TGCGCCAGCAGCTCCCGATCGACAGGGTTGAACACTGAAGCTTTCTTT. It codes for CASSSRSTGLNTEAFF.